This T cell receptor beta chain was identified in a study of blood T cell repertoires in COVID-19. About the study: In each case, the material was cDNA or gDNA derived from T cells, B-cell-depleted T cells, or PBMCs.

In the original workflow: Quantification of nucleated cells was approximated via reference gene primer amplification. Profiling relied on immunoSEQ multiplex PCR, and the TCRdb table lists in-frame clones only, not all of them. V and J calls and clone size are as listed in that table; D and trimming were resolved from the DNA. The data hold roughly 92,000 clones, with about 89% observed a single time. The germline CDR1 and CDR2 sequences are SQVTM and ANQGSEA. The CDR3 is 13 residues long. The junction had 6 bases not matched to a gene; V was cut back by 4 bases and J by 8 bases. The sequence was collected from a man aged 50-60 years with acute or convalescent COVID-19. The sequencing sample was made of peripheral blood. The rearrangement links TRBV29-1 to TRBJ1-5; 9 positions agree with TRBD1. The CDR3 here is CSVGGTGMKPQHF. CDR3 sequence (DNA): TGCAGCGTTGGTGGGACAGGGATGAAGCCCCAGCATTTT.